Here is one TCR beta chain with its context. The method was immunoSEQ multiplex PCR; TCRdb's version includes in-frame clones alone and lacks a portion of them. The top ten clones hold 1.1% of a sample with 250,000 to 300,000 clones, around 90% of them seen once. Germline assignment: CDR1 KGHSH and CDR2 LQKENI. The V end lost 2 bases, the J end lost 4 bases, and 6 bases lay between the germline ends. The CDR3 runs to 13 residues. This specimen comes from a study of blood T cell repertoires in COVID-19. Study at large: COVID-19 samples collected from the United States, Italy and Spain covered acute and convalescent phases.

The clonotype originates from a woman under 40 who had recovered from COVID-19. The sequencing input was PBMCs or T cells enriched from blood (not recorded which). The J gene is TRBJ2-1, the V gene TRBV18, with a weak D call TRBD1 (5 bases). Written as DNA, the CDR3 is TGTGCCAGCTCACCAAAGGGGTACAATGAGCAGTTCTTC. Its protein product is CASSPKGYNEQFF.